One T cell receptor beta chain is described in this entry. The antigen is not known. Germline V CDR1 and CDR2: SGDLS, YYNGEE. The CDR3 runs to 15 residues. The junction had 7 bases not matched to a gene; V was cut back by 2 bases and J by 4 bases. This sample was taken from a study of cytomegalovirus exposure and HLA in healthy donors. General observations from the study: Certain indistinguishable V segments, among them TRBV6-2 and TRBV6-3, were excluded.

Primers: 60 Vbeta forward and 13 Jbeta reverse. Produced via immunoSEQ multiplex PCR; TCRdb's table is partial and in-frame only. This repertoire includes about 110,000 clones. This receptor was taken from a man aged 25-45 years in good health and CMV-seronegative. Sequenced sample: PBMCs. V and J are TRBV9 and TRBJ1-2; 8 bases align to TRBD1. The CDR3 protein is CASSVGDRTFYGYTF. The CDR3 nucleotides read TGTGCCAGCAGCGTCGGGGACAGGACCTTCTATGGCTACACCTTC.